This T cell receptor (beta chain) emerged from a study of T cell responses to AZD1222 COVID-19 vaccine. Findings and limits, study-wide: The study identified only 6 or 7 AZD1222 recipients as seropositive at baseline. The study found Spike-specific TCR breadth and depth rose after two AZD1222 doses. White British ancestry dominated among donors, who included more females, and clonal diversity was possibly underestimated.

CDR3 length: 14 amino acids. Per the germline V gene, CDR1 is MDHEN and CDR2 is SYDVKM. Using immunoSEQ multiplex PCR, the repertoire was profiled, and TCRdb retains in-frame clones only, with some absent. The sample holds about 120,000 clones, around 89% seen once. To note about this clone: The antigen remains undetermined. A junction end diverges from the germline sequence, so it may reflect a read error.

The source material was peripheral blood, sampled 28 days after the second AZD1222 dose. The source is an adult who received the AZD1222 COVID-19 vaccine. V and J are TRBV28 and TRBJ2-5, with 11 bases that match TRBD2. CDR3 sequence: CASILAGGRETQYF. The CDR3 coding sequence is TGTGCCAGCATTTTAGCGGGAGGGCGAGAGACCCAGTACTTC. The full variable domain, rest sourced from reference TRBV28 and TRBJ2-5, is DVKVTQSSRYLVKRTGEKVFLECVQDMDHENMFWYRQDPGLGLRLIYFSYDVKMKEKGDIPEGYSVSREKKERFSLILESASTNQTSMYLCASILAGGRETQYFGPGTRLLVL.